This is a list of T cell receptor beta chains from one sample in a study of blood T cells in healthy people across ages. TCRdb passed the 5' RACE reads through MiXCR, listing each CDR3 protein once. The data hold roughly 1.5 million distinct CDR3 sequences, with roughly two fifths observed a single time. The sample consisted of blood. These receptors all come from a woman under 30 in good health. The conserved cysteine and the conserved F or W are not part of the CDR3 here. Fields, in order: J gene, V gene, CDR3 length, CDR3 protein.

>TRBJ1-4|TRBV4-2|11
ATQTRGGEKLF
>TRBJ1-2|TRBV2|12
ASAPGQGTYGYT
>TRBJ2-3|TRBV2|11
ATKTYNTDTQY
>TRBJ1-2|TRBV2|11
ASSPDGGYGYT
>TRBJ1-1|TRBV2|12
ASSEGVEWTEAF
>TRBJ1-4|TRBV9|16
ASSFRDRGLSGAEKLF
>TRBJ2-4|TRBV3-1|10
ASSQLAGVQY
>TRBJ2-7|TRBV6-1|15
ASSQTWTSGGTYEQY
>TRBJ2-1|TRBV4-3|13
ASIQQRQIYNEQF
>TRBJ2-1|TRBV11-3|10
ASSTHGGEQF
>TRBJ1-1|TRBV6-6|12
ASTRDRRNTEAF
>TRBJ1-2|TRBV7-3|13
ASSLTRGGEYGYT
>TRBJ2-7|TRBV7-2|13
ASSRSGRMNNEQY
>TRBJ2-3|TRBV5-1|13
ASSSWTSGADTQY
>TRBJ1-1|TRBV28|13
ASSLTGLLNTEAF
>TRBJ2-7|TRBV20-1|13
SARDPDWGGYEQY
>TRBJ1-3|TRBV28|15
ASHQAGRPSSGNTIY
>TRBJ2-1|TRBV14|15
ASSQVVLGSSYNEQF
>TRBJ2-5|TRBV4-3|12
ASSRIAYQETQY
>TRBJ2-3|TRBV5-6|14
ASSLLSGVGYDTQY
>TRBJ2-5|TRBV5-1|14
ASSTAGGDIQETQY
>TRBJ1-4|TRBV25-1|11
ASQLTVLEKLF
>TRBJ2-7|TRBV9|14
ASSVGTGTSSYEQY
>TRBJ2-7|TRBV7-2|9
ASSWYHEQY
>TRBJ2-2|TRBV20-1|15
SARDNSASGGTGELF
>NA|TRBV20-1|11
SARGEREYEQY
>TRBJ2-2|TRBV27|13
ASSFRQGESGELF
>TRBJ1-4|TRBV5-1|13
ASSLLTGYNEKLF
>TRBJ2-1|TRBV7-2|10
ASSPLRYEQF
>TRBJ1-5|TRBV6-6|9
ASRGIQPQH
>TRBJ2-1|TRBV7-2|14
ASNIAGAGGNNEQF
>TRBJ1-2|TRBV29-1|12
SAIKASEGYGYT
>TRBJ1-4|TRBV25-1|12
ASGGDRANEKLF
>TRBJ2-1|TRBV4-3|12
ASSYETLGSEQF
>TRBJ2-7|TRBV6-2/TRBV6-3|13
ASSQWGTGSYEQY
>TRBJ2-3|TRBV12-5|14
ASGLVLRDLTDTQY
>TRBJ2-7|TRBV25-1|10
ASSDRGLEQY
>TRBJ2-3|TRBV29-1|12
SVVGEEGTDTQY
>TRBJ2-1|TRBV7-6|11
ASSTWRGLEQF
>TRBJ1-3|TRBV20-1|13
SASVSLNSGNTIY
>TRBJ1-4|TRBV27|14
ASSPRWAATNEKLF
>TRBJ2-1|TRBV28|14
ASKVDDGSSYNEQF
>TRBJ2-1|TRBV4-3|15
ASSRGMTSGTYNEQF
>TRBJ2-3|TRBV20-1|13
SARDPRGKGDTQY
>TRBJ2-7|TRBV9|12
ASSVVASTYEQY
>TRBJ2-5|TRBV12-3/TRBV12-4|11
ASSLRATETQY
>TRBJ2-7|TRBV7-4|15
ASSLGPPQGADSEQY
>TRBJ2-3|TRBV6-1|16
ASRRGGLAGGETDTQY
>NA|TRBV11-2|14
ASSSSWGQGMNIQY
>TRBJ2-1|TRBV9|13
ASSGTGTGYNEQF
>NA|TRBV5-5|12
ASRQLPPAETQY